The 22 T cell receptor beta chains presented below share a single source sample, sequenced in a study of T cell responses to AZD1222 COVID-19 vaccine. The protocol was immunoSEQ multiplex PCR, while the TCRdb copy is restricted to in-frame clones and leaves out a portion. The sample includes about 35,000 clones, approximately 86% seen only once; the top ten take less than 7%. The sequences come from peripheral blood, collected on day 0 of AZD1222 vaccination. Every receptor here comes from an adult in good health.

The chain's CDR3 is CASTISYGSNQPQHF. The CDR3 nucleotides read TGTGCCAGTACTATTTCTTACGGTAGCAATCAGCCCCAGCATTTT. This sequence joins TRBV19 and TRBJ1-5; D remains unclear. Germline V CDR1 and CDR2: LNHDA, SQIVND (reference sequence). V lost 7 bases, J lost 0 bases, and 13 bases lay in between. CDR3 length: 15 residues.

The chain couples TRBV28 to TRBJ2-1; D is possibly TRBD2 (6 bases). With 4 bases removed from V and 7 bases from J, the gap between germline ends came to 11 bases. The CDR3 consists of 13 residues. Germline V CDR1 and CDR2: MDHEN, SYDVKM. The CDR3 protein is CASSSPGRNEQFF. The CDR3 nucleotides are TGTGCCAGCAGTTCTCCAGGGAGGAATGAGCAGTTCTTC.

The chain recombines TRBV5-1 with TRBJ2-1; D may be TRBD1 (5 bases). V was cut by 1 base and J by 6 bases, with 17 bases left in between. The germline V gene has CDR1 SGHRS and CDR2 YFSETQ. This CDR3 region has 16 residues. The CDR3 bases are TGCGCCAGCAGCTTGTTAGGGGTCCCGTCAGGCAATGAGCAGTTCTTC. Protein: CASSLLGVPSGNEQFF. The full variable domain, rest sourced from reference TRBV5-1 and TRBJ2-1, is KAGVTQTPRYLIKTRGQQVTLSCSPISGHRSVSWYQQTPGQGLQFLFEYFSETQRNKGNFPGRFSGRQFSNSRSEMNVSTLELGDSALYLCASSLLGVPSGNEQFFGPGTRLTVL.

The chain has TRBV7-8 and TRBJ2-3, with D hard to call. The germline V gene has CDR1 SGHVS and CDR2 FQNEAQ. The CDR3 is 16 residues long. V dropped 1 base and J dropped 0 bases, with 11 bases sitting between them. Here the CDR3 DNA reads TGTGCCAGCAGCTTAGATGGGGTCATAAGCACAGATACGCAGTATTTT. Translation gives CASSLDGVISTDTQYF.

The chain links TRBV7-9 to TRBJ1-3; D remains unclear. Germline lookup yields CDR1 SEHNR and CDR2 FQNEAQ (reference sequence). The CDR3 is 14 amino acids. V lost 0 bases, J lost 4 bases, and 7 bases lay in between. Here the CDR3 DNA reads TGTGCCAGCAGCTTAGCGGGTGGAGGAAACACCATATATTTT. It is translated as CASSLAGGGNTIYF.

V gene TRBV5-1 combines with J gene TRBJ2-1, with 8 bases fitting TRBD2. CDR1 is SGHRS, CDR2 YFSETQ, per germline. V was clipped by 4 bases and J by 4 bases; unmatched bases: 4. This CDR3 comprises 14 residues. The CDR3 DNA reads TGCGCCAGCAGCCCGGGACTAGTTTACAATGAGCAGTTCTTC. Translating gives CASSPGLVYNEQFF.

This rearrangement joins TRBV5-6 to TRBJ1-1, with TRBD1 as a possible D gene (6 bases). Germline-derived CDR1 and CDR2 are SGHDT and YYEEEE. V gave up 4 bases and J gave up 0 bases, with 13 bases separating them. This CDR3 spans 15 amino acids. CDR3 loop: CASSPRGSMNTEAFF. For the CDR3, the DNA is TGTGCCAGCAGCCCGAGGGGGAGTATGAACACTGAAGCTTTCTTT.

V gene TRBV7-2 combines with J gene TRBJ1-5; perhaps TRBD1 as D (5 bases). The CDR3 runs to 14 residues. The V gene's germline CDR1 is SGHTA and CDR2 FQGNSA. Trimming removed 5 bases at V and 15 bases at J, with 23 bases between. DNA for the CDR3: TGTGCCAGCAGCAAACCTGGGGACGTGAGGCTTTTGCATTTT. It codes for CASSKPGDVRLLHF.

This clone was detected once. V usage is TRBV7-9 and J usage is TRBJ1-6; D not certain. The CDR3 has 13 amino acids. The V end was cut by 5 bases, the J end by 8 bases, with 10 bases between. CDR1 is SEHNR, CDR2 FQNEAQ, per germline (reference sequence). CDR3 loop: CASSPTADSPLHF. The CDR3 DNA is TGTGCCAGCAGCCCCACGGCGGATTCACCCCTCCACTTT.

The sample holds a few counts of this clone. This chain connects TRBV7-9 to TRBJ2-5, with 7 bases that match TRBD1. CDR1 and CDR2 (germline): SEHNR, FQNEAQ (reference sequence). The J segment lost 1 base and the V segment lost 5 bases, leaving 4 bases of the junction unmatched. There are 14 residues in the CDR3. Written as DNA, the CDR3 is TGTGCCAGCAGCCCAGGACAGGCCCAAGAGACCCAGTACTTC. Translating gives CASSPGQAQETQYF.

The CDR3 loop reads CASSGLAGGTSGTQYF. For the CDR3, the DNA is TGCGCCAGCAGCGGACTAGCGGGGGGAACTAGTGGCACGCAGTATTTT. The chain links TRBV5-1 to TRBJ2-3, with TRBD2 matching 14 bases. Germline trimming cut 4 bases from V and 9 bases from J; bases unmatched to any gene: 10. Germline V gene sequence: CDR1 SGHRS, CDR2 YFSETQ. This CDR3 spans 16 amino acids.

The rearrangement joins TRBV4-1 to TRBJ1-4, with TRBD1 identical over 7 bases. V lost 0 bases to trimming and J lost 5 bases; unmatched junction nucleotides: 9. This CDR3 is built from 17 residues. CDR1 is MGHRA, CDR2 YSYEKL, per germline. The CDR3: CASSQDLRDRPNEKLFF. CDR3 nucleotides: TGCGCCAGCAGCCAAGATCTGAGGGACAGACCGAATGAAAAACTGTTTTTT.

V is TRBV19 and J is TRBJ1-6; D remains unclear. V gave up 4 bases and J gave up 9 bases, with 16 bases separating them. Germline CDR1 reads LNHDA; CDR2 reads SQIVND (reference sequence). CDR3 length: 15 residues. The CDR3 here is CASSTYTPVGSPLHF. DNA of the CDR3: TGTGCCAGTAGTACTTATACACCGGTTGGTTCACCCCTCCACTTT. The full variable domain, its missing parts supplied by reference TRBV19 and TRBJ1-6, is DGGITQSPKYLFRKEGQNVTLSCEQNLNHDAMYWYRQDPGQGLRLIYYSQIVNDFQKGDIAEGYSVSREKKESFPLTVTSAQKNPTAFYLCASSTYTPVGSPLHFGNGTRLTVT.

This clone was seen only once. The CDR3 region is CASSSNGLSGETQYF. CDR3 DNA sequence: TGTGCCAGCAGCAGCAATGGACTCTCCGGGGAGACCCAGTACTTC. V gene TRBV7-3 combines with J gene TRBJ2-5, with D possibly TRBD2 on 5 matching bases. Trimming removed 5 bases at V and 5 bases at J, with 18 bases between. This CDR3 is 15 amino acids long. Germline V gives CDR1 SGHTA, CDR2 FQGTGA.

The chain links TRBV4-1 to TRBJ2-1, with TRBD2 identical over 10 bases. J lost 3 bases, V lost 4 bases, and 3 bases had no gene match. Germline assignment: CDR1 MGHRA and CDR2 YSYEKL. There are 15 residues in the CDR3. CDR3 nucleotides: TGCGCCAGCAGCCCAGGACTAGCGGACTACAATGAGCAGTTCTTC. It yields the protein CASSPGLADYNEQFF.

For the CDR3, the DNA is TGTGCCAGCAGGTCCGGGACCCTCTCCTACAATGAGCAGTTCTTC. Amino acid sequence: CASRSGTLSYNEQFF. This sequence joins TRBV6-6 and TRBJ2-1; TRBD1 or TRBD2 may be the D gene (5 bases each). The CDR3 length is 15 residues. The V end lost 6 bases, the J end lost 0 bases, and 12 bases lay between the germline ends. Germline values: CDR1 MNHNY, CDR2 SVGAGI (reference sequence).

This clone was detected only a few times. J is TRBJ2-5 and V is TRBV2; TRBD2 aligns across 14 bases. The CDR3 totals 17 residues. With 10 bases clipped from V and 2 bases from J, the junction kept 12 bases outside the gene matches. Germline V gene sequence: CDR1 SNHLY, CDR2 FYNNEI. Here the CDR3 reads CATRGTSGRTGQETQYF. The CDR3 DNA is TGTGCCACCCGTGGGACTAGCGGGAGAACGGGGCAAGAGACCCAGTACTTC. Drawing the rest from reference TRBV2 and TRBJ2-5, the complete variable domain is EPEVTQTPSHQVTQMGQEVILRCVPISNHLYFYWYRQILGQKVEFLVSFYNNEISEKSEIFDDQFSVERPDGSNFTLKIRSTKLEDSAMYFCATRGTSGRTGQETQYFGPGTRLLVL.

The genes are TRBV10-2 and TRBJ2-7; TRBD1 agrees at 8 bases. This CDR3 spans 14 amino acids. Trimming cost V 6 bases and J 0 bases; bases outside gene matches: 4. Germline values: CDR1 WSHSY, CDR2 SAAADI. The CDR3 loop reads CASRDRVGSYEQYF. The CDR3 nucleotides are TGCGCCAGCAGGGACAGGGTGGGCTCCTACGAGCAGTACTTC.

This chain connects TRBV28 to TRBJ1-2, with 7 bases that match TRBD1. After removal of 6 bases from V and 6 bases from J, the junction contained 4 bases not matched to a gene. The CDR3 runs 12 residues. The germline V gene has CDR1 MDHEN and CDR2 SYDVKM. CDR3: CASSHQGDGYTF. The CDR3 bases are TGTGCCAGCAGCCACCAGGGGGATGGCTACACCTTC.

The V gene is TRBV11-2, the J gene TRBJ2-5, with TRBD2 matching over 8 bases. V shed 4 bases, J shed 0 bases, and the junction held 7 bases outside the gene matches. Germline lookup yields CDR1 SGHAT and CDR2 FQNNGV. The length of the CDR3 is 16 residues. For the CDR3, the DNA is TGTGCCAGCAGCTCAATAGCGGGGAGGTACCAAGAGACCCAGTACTTC. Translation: CASSSIAGRYQETQYF.

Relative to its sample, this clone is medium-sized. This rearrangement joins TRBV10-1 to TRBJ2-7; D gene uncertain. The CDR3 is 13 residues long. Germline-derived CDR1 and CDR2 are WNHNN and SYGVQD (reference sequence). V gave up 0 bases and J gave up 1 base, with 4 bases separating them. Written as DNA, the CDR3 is TGCGCCAGCAGTGAGTCAGAGTCCTACGAGCAGTACTTC. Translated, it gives CASSESESYEQYF.

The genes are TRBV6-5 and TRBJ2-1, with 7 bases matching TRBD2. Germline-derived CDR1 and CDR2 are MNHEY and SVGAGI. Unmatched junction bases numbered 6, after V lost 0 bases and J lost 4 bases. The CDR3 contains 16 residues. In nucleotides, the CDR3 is TGTGCCAGCAGTTACTCGGGGGGGGTTTTGTACAATGAGCAGTTCTTC. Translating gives CASSYSGGVLYNEQFF.